This note documents a single T cell receptor (beta chain) sequence. The PCR ran on 60 Vbeta and 13 Jbeta primers. Assay used: immunoSEQ multiplex PCR; TCRdb lists only in-frame clones, some missing. Here the sample spans some 130,000 clones, less than 85% being singletons. The sample belongs to a study of cytomegalovirus exposure and HLA in healthy donors. The CDR3 loop spans 11 amino acids. The germline gives CDR1 SEHNR, CDR2 FQNEAQ (reference sequence). The source of this sequence is a male donor in good health and CMV-seronegative. V is TRBV7-9 and J is TRBJ1-2, with 8 positions matching TRBD1. Sample: PBMCs. DNA of the CDR3: TGTTCGCCGGGACAGGACTATGGCTACACCTTC. Translating it yields CSPGQDYGYTF.